Listed here are 24 T cell receptor beta chains from one sample, sequenced in a study of blood T cell repertoires in COVID-19. TCRdb keeps only in-frame clones here, not all; method: immunoSEQ multiplex PCR. The data hold approximately 330,000 clones, with around 90% observed a single time. The sequenced material came from peripheral blood. Every receptor here comes from a man aged 25 to 40 with COVID-19, enrolled during active disease.

This clone was recorded only once. This sequence joins TRBV2 and TRBJ2-2, with D maybe TRBD1 (6 bases). Deletions cut 6 bases from V and 6 bases from J, with 17 bases between. Germline loops: CDR1 SNHLY, CDR2 FYNNEI. The CDR3 has 15 residues. The CDR3, as DNA: TGTGCCAGCAGGGTACAGGGAAAAGAGGCCGGGGAGCTGTTTTTT. Translating gives CASRVQGKEAGELFF.

The gene calls are TRBV5-6 and TRBJ2-7; tentative D call: TRBD1 (5 bases). Looked up from germline, CDR1 is SGHDT and CDR2 is YYEEEE. The CDR3 consists of 14 residues. Trimming took 0 bases from V and 3 from J, leaving 10 bases between them. CDR3 bases: TGTGCCAGCAGCTTGGAAGACAGAATCTACGAGCAGTACTTC. As protein: CASSLEDRIYEQYF.

CDR3 nucleotides: TGTGCCAGCAGCCCCCGACAGGGCCTAAGCACAGATACGCAGTATTTT. Translation gives CASSPRQGLSTDTQYF. The J gene is TRBJ2-3, the V gene TRBV7-9; 7 bases align to TRBD1. The CDR3 runs to 16 residues. V lost 5 bases, J lost 0 bases, and 8 bases stayed unmatched. Germline values: CDR1 SEHNR, CDR2 FQNEAQ (reference sequence).

This rearrangement joins TRBV7-2 to TRBJ2-7, with 12 bases matching TRBD2. In germline, CDR1 is SGHTA, CDR2 FQGNSA. Trimming removed 5 bases from V and 2 bases from J; junction bases left unmatched: 4. This CDR3 contains 15 residues. The CDR3 loop reads CASSLWTSGAYEQYF. CDR3 nucleotide sequence: TGTGCCAGCAGCCTCTGGACTAGCGGGGCCTACGAGCAGTACTTC.

The CDR3 loop reads CASSFLQGAGEKLFF. The CDR3 coding sequence is TGTGCCAGTAGTTTTCTCCAGGGGGCGGGTGAAAAACTGTTTTTT. This chain connects TRBV19 to TRBJ1-4; 8 bases fit TRBD1. Germline CDR1 is LNHDA and CDR2 is SQIVND (reference sequence). The V and J ends lost 5 bases and 7 bases, in that order; junction bases with no gene match: 9. The CDR3 is 15 amino acids.

CDR3 region: CASSPIRTGGGLAGVNLRGEQFF. DNA for the CDR3: TGTGCCAGCAGCCCAATTCGTACAGGGGGCGGGCTAGCGGGAGTGAACCTCCGGGGTGAGCAGTTCTTC. V and J are TRBV28 and TRBJ2-1, with D possibly TRBD2 on 10 matching bases. Between the trimmed V and J ends, which lost 6 bases and 9 bases, there was a span of 45 bases. The CDR3 runs to 23 residues. Germline-derived CDR1 and CDR2 are MDHEN and SYDVKM.

The V gene is TRBV11-1, the J gene TRBJ1-1; tentatively, D is TRBD1 (6 bases). Looked up from germline, CDR1 is SGHAT and CDR2 is FQDESV (reference sequence). V was pared by 3 bases and J by 5 bases, with 13 bases between. The CDR3 extends over 14 amino acids. The CDR3 nucleotides read TGTGCCAGCAGCTTTTTCTCTAGGGGGACTGAAGCTTTCTTT. It codes for CASSFFSRGTEAFF.

This chain connects TRBV5-4 to TRBJ2-3, with 7 bases matching TRBD2. This CDR3 is built from 16 residues. Per germline, CDR1 SGHNT and CDR2 YYREEE (reference sequence). Trimming cost V 1 base and J 4 bases; bases outside gene matches: 9. CDR3 coding DNA: TGTGCCAGCAGCTTGAAACTTCTAGCGGAGTCAGATACGCAGTATTTT. It specifies CASSLKLLAESDTQYF.

The chain carries TRBV28 and TRBJ1-2; 10 bases agree with TRBD1. CDR3 size: 15 residues. With V trimmed by 5 bases and J by 6 bases, 9 bases remained unmatched. Per germline, CDR1 MDHEN and CDR2 SYDVKM. CDR3 amino acids: CASSQGGTGVHGYTF. DNA for the CDR3: TGTGCCAGCAGTCAAGGGGGGACAGGGGTTCATGGCTACACCTTC.

V and J are TRBV2 and TRBJ1-1; D is unclear. The ends were cut back, 10 bases at V and 4 bases at J, with 22 bases in the middle. The CDR3 sequence is 15 residues long. Germline values: CDR1 SNHLY, CDR2 FYNNEI. This chain's CDR3 is CATLRNSPTGTEAFF. DNA of the CDR3: TGTGCCACCCTCCGCAACTCTCCAACGGGCACTGAAGCTTTCTTT.

This chain uses TRBV15 with TRBJ1-3, with 9 bases that match TRBD1. Trimming at V came to 6 bases and at J to 5 bases, leaving 11 bases not matched to a gene. The CDR3 loop spans 16 amino acids. Germline CDR1 LNHNV, CDR2 YYDKDF (reference sequence). In nucleotides, the CDR3 is TGTGCCACCAGTCCGGGGACAGGGCTTACTCGAAACACCATATATTTT. Protein sequence: CATSPGTGLTRNTIYF.

This rearrangement joins TRBV4-2 to TRBJ1-3, with a weak D call TRBD1 (5 bases). The length of the CDR3 is 17 residues. Germline V CDR1 and CDR2: LGHNA, YNFKEQ. V was shortened by 4 bases and J by 0 bases, with 16 bases between the two germline ends. The CDR3 bases are TGTGCCAGCAGCCCTAACAGGCGCGAACGCTCTGGAAACACCATATATTTT. Encoded protein: CASSPNRRERSGNTIYF.

The J gene is TRBJ1-3, the V gene TRBV13; 8 nucleotides align to TRBD1. Germline lookup yields CDR1 PRHDT and CDR2 FYEKMQ (reference sequence). This CDR3 contains 16 residues. The V gene end was trimmed by 1 base and the J gene end by 4 bases; junction bases not matched to a gene: 6. The CDR3 region has the DNA TGTGCCAGCAGCTTAGACCAGGGGGCGGAAGGAAACACCATATATTTT. Translated, it gives CASSLDQGAEGNTIYF.

The chain joins TRBV6-5 to TRBJ1-1, with D unclear. With 3 bases removed from V and 10 bases from J, the gap between germline ends came to 9 bases. In germline, CDR1 is MNHEY, CDR2 SVGAGI. The CDR3 is 11 amino acids. CDR3 region: CASSYSLAAFF. The CDR3 DNA is TGTGCCAGCAGTTATTCCCTGGCAGCTTTCTTT.

CDR3 protein: CAWSADRGNGYTF. The CDR3 nucleotides are TGTGCCTGGAGCGCGGACAGGGGGAATGGCTACACCTTC. This chain joins TRBV30 and TRBJ1-2, with TRBD1 matching 10 bases. Per germline, CDR1 GTSNPN and CDR2 SVGIG (reference sequence). The CDR3 is 13 residues long. With 3 bases clipped from V and 6 bases from J, the junction kept 4 bases outside the gene matches.

V usage is TRBV4-1 and J usage is TRBJ1-3; weak D call: TRBD1 (6 bases). Trimming pared 4 bases from V and 5 bases from J, leaving 21 bases between. Per germline, CDR1 MGHRA and CDR2 YSYEKL. The CDR3 length is 17 residues. The CDR3 sequence: CASSLRAAGGPRNTIYF. The CDR3 region has the DNA TGCGCCAGCAGCCTCAGGGCGGCCGGGGGGCCTCGAAACACCATATATTTT.

The V and J genes are TRBV19 and TRBJ1-3, with unresolved D. There are 15 residues in the CDR3. Germline V CDR1 and CDR2: LNHDA, SQIVND (reference sequence). Trimming pared 6 bases from V and 1 base from J, leaving 13 bases between. This CDR3 is CASSYDRGSGNTIYF. The CDR3 DNA follows: TGTGCCAGTAGCTACGACCGGGGTTCTGGAAACACCATATATTTT.

The chain has TRBV11-2 and TRBJ1-1, with a weak D call TRBD1 (6 bases). The CDR3 has 17 amino acids. Trimming stripped 5 bases from V and 0 bases from J, with 19 bases between. Germline V gene lookup returns CDR1 SGHAT and CDR2 FQNNGV. CDR3 sequence: CASSGRTTQGMNTEAFF. In DNA form, the CDR3 reads TGTGCCAGCAGCGGACGGACAACTCAGGGGATGAACACTGAAGCTTTCTTT.

This rearrangement joins TRBV27 to TRBJ1-2, with TRBD1 matching over 7 bases. In germline, CDR1 is MNHEY, CDR2 SMNVEV (reference sequence). The CDR3 spans 16 residues. The ends lost 6 bases at V and 4 bases at J; junction bases unmatched: 14. CDR3 nucleotide sequence: TGTGCCAGCAGACATACCCTATGGACAGGTGGCTATGGCTACACCTTC. As protein: CASRHTLWTGGYGYTF.

The J gene is TRBJ2-6, the V gene TRBV6-6, with unresolved D. Germline V gene sequence: CDR1 MNHNY, CDR2 SVGAGI (reference sequence). This CDR3 comprises 16 residues. V gave up 2 bases and J gave up 0 bases, with 8 bases separating them. In DNA form, the CDR3 reads TGTGCCAGCAGTTACCCAACTTACTCTGGGGCCAACGTCCTGACTTTC. Translated: CASSYPTYSGANVLTF.

V is TRBV30 and J is TRBJ2-7, with D maybe TRBD1 (5 bases). Trimming took 0 bases from V and 2 from J, leaving 8 bases between them. The germline V gene has CDR1 GTSNPN and CDR2 SVGIG (reference sequence). The CDR3 runs 13 residues. The CDR3 loop is CAWSVGDTYEQYF. The CDR3 nucleotides are TGTGCCTGGAGTGTAGGGGATACCTACGAGCAGTACTTC.

This clone was observed once. The gene calls are TRBV7-9 and TRBJ1-1, with 8 bases matching TRBD1. V lost 5 bases and J lost 4; bases outside the gene matches: 6. The CDR3 is 14 residues long. Looked up from germline, CDR1 is SEHNR and CDR2 is FQNEAQ (reference sequence). The CDR3 spells CASSSQGAGTEAFF. The CDR3 bases are TGTGCCAGCAGCAGTCAGGGGGCAGGCACTGAAGCTTTCTTT.

The chain is built from TRBV27 and TRBJ2-7, with D perhaps TRBD2 (7 bases). Looked up from germline, CDR1 is MNHEY and CDR2 is SMNVEV (reference sequence). Trimming removed 0 bases at V and 3 bases at J, with 12 bases between. The CDR3 loop spans 15 amino acids. CDR3 sequence reads: CASSLSRGGGYEQYF. In nucleotides, the CDR3 is TGTGCCAGCAGTTTATCGAGGGGGGGTGGCTACGAGCAGTACTTC.

This chain uses TRBV28 with TRBJ1-3; D may be TRBD1 (5 bases). The CDR3 has 16 amino acids. Germline V gives CDR1 MDHEN, CDR2 SYDVKM. The V end was cut by 4 bases, the J end by 0 bases, with 13 bases between. CDR3 bases: TGTGCCAGCAGTTCAGACAGCATTAGCTCTGGAAACACCATATATTTT. Amino acids: CASSSDSISSGNTIYF.